The subject of this entry is one TCR beta chain. Its antigen is currently unknown. The source of the sample is a study of shared clonotypes between healthy human individuals. General observations from the study: It was the few donors that limited the genetic and exposure-history diversity represented. Clonotypes not shared had lower generation probabilities than those common to all four donors.

All donors qualified as healthy HIV-negative adults and had experienced no recent acute infections or vaccinations. It was into CD45RA+ naive and CD45RA-negative memory subsets that the CD4+ cells were split. V was clipped by 5 bases and J by 0 bases, with 7 bases between them. Germline CDR1 is SGHAT and CDR2 is FQNNGV. CDR3 length equals 13 residues. Produced via immunoSEQ multiplex PCR; TCRdb's table is partial and in-frame only. The table shows around 700,000 clones, with about 74% occurring only once. The sequenced material came from memory CD4+ T cells sorted from blood. Subset denoted: CD45RA-negative fraction. The J gene is TRBJ1-2, the V gene TRBV11-2; D gene uncertain. The TCR sequence derives from a woman in her twenties or thirties in good health. The CDR3 coding sequence is TGTGCCAGCAGCGCCCAAGCTAACTATGGCTACACCTTC. Amino acid sequence: CASSAQANYGYTF.